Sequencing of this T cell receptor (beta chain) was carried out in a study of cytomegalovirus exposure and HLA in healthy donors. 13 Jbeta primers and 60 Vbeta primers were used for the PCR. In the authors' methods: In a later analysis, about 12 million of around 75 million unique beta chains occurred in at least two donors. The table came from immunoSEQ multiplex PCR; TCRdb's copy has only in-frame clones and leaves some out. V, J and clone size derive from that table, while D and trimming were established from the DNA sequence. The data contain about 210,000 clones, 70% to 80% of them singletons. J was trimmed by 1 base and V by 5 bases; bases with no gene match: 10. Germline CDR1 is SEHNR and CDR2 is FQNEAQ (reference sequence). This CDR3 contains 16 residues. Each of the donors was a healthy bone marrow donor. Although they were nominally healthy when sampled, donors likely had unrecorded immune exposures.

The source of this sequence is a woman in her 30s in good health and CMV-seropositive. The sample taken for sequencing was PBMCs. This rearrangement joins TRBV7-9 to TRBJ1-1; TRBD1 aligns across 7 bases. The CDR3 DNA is TGTGCCAGCAGCCCACTTTTGACAGGGAGGAACACTGAAGCTTTCTTT. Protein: CASSPLLTGRNTEAFF.